This entry lists 13 T cell receptor beta chains sequenced from one sample in a study of response to subunit inactivated influenza vaccine (dated by TCRdb to the late 2010s). Library preparation was by RT-PCR. Sequencing was performed on an Illumina HiSeq 2500. The public reads were quality trimmed at Q25 with fastp and then assembled into clones with MiXCR by TCRdb, keeping productive beta chains. CDR3 protein sequences are deduplicated, and each keeps its most common genes and DNA. Counted in this sample were 800,000 to 1,000,000 distinct CDR3 sequences; over 20% of them appeared once. Of the sample, roughly 10% is held by the ten largest clones. Here the sequenced sample was PBMCs from blood, taken 4 to 6 days after vaccination. These receptors came from a man between 50 and 59 years old who received an inactivated influenza vaccine. Donor details come from another sample of the same person, matched by shared clones.

The chain is built from TRBV15 and TRBJ2-1, with D unclear. The germline gives CDR1 LNHNV, CDR2 YYDKDF (reference sequence). This CDR3 contains 8 residues. Trimming took off 11 bases at V and 13 bases at J, with 9 bases between the two ends. CDR3 bases: TGTGCCTCTAGGAAACAGTTCTTC. It is translated as CASRKQFF.

The chain employs TRBV2 and TRBJ2-3; D ambiguous. Trimming took 7 bases from V and 2 from J, leaving 10 bases between them. Germline V gives CDR1 SNHLY, CDR2 FYNNEI. The CDR3 is 13 amino acids. Here the CDR3 DNA reads TGTGCCAGCAACAACAGATTCACAGATACGCAGTATTTT. It codes for CASNNRFTDTQYF.

The V call is TRBV10-3, the J call TRBJ2-7, with D possibly being TRBD2 (6 bases). Looked up from germline, CDR1 is ENHRY and CDR2 is SYGVKD. CDR3 length: 13 residues. The ends were cut back, 3 bases at V and 3 bases at J, with 9 bases in the middle. Here the CDR3 reads CAISEPGDYEQYF. In DNA form, the CDR3 reads TGTGCCATCAGTGAACCGGGGGACTACGAGCAGTACTTC.

This clonotype was picked up a small number of times. Being one base from a much bigger clone, this may be a read error. The CDR3 here is CSAKTGGNQPQHF. In DNA, the CDR3 is TGCAGTGCTAAGACAGGGGGCAATCAGCCCCAGCATTTT. This chain uses TRBV20-1 with TRBJ1-5, with TRBD1 identical over 8 bases. The CDR3 is 13 amino acids. Germline trimming cut 4 bases from V and 2 bases from J; bases unmatched to any gene: 1. CDR1 DFQATT and CDR2 SNEGSKA come from the germline V gene (reference sequence).

This clonotype appeared a few times. The chain couples TRBV20-1 to TRBJ2-3, with D possibly called TRBD1 or TRBD2 (5 bases each). The CDR3 consists of 15 residues. Per germline, CDR1 DFQATT and CDR2 SNEGSKA (reference sequence). V dropped 2 bases and J dropped 3 bases, with 15 bases sitting between them. In DNA, the CDR3 is TGCAGTGCTAGACCGGGGCAGGGAATTACAGATACGCAGTATTTT. It is translated as CSARPGQGITDTQYF.

This clonotype was seen at least ten times. V gene TRBV6-1 combines with J gene TRBJ2-1, with 7 bases matching TRBD2. The J segment lost 10 bases and the V segment lost 5 bases, leaving 8 bases of the junction unmatched. The CDR3 loop spans 13 amino acids. Germline loops: CDR1 MNHNS, CDR2 SASEGT. The CDR3 coding sequence is TGTGCCAGCAGTCAAACTGGGGGAGGGGAGCAGTTCTTC. Protein: CASSQTGGGEQFF.

This clonotype has more than one count but fewer than ten. V usage is TRBV7-9 and J usage is TRBJ2-5; D remains ambiguous. Looked up from germline, CDR1 is SEHNR and CDR2 is FQNEAQ (reference sequence). This CDR3 has 14 residues. Trimming shortened V by 3 bases and J by 2 bases, and 10 bases separated the two germline ends. The CDR3 is CASSFQSPQETQYF. CDR3 coding DNA: TGTGCCAGCAGCTTCCAGAGCCCTCAAGAGACCCAGTACTTC.

This clonotype appeared a few times. The J gene is TRBJ2-7, the V gene TRBV9; D is undetermined. Germline assignment: CDR1 SGDLS and CDR2 YYNGEE. The V end was cut by 0 bases, the J end by 2 bases, with 15 bases between. CDR3 size: 16 residues. The CDR3 DNA reads TGTGCCAGCAGCGTAGCACCCAGGACCCAACCCTACGAGCAGTACTTC. Translation gives CASSVAPRTQPYEQYF.

In this sample, this clonotype turned up a few times. The chain couples TRBV5-6 to TRBJ2-3; D uncertain. The germline V gene has CDR1 SGHDT and CDR2 YYEEEE. Trimming cost V 1 base and J 4 bases, with 13 bases left between them. The CDR3 runs 15 residues. DNA for the CDR3: TGTGCCAGCAGCTTGAAGGGAAGTGTGGCAGATACGCAGTATTTT. Its protein is CASSLKGSVADTQYF.

This clonotype has a handful of counts. The V call is TRBV11-2, the J call TRBJ2-4; D ambiguous. The germline V gene encodes CDR1 SGHAT and CDR2 FQNNGV. The ends were cut back, 0 bases at V and 5 bases at J, with 5 bases in the middle. The CDR3 consists of 13 residues. The CDR3 here is CASSLDSENIQYF. The CDR3 region has the DNA TGTGCCAGCAGCTTAGATTCAGAAAACATTCAGTACTTC.

In its sample, this clonotype was seen a few times. The V gene is TRBV15, the J gene TRBJ1-4; D possibly corresponds to TRBD1 (6 bases). The V and J ends lost 5 bases and 8 bases respectively, with 12 bases between them. CDR1 is LNHNV, CDR2 YYDKDF, per germline (reference sequence). The CDR3 runs to 13 residues. The CDR3 nucleotides are TGTGCCACCAGCGTTCTCAGGGGCGAAAAACTGTTTTTT. It codes for CATSVLRGEKLFF.

This clonotype was seen more than once but under ten times. J is TRBJ2-2 and V is TRBV5-1, with 9 nucleotides matching TRBD1. The CDR3 is made up of 16 amino acids. Trimming removed 5 bases from V and 4 bases from J; junction bases left unmatched: 9. The V gene's germline CDR1 is SGHRS and CDR2 YFSETQ. The DNA for the CDR3 is TGCGCCAGCAGTTCGACAGGGGGGGTCAGCACCGGGGAGCTGTTTTTT. This codes for CASSSTGGVSTGELFF.

V is TRBV5-1 and J is TRBJ2-1, with TRBD1 matching over 8 bases. The CDR3 sequence is 14 residues long. Germline lookup yields CDR1 SGHRS and CDR2 YFSETQ. The V segment lost 4 bases and the J segment 3 bases; nucleotides outside the gene matches: 3. The CDR3 region is CASSRQGRYNEQFF. The CDR3 nucleotides are TGCGCCAGCAGCCGACAGGGGCGCTACAATGAGCAGTTCTTC.